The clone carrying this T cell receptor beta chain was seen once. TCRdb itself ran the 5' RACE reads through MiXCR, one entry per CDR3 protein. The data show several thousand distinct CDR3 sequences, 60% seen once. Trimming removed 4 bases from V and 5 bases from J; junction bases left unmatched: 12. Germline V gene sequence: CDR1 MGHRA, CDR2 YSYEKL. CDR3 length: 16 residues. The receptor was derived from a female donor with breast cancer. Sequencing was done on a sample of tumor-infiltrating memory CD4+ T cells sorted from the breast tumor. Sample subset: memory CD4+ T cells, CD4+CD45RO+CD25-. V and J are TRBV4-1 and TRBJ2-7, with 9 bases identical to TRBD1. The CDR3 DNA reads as TGCGCCAGCAGCCTATCCACAGGGGGCCTGAGGAACGAGCAGTACTTC. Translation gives CASSLSTGGLRNEQYF.